This note documents a single T cell receptor beta chain sequence. This specimen belongs to a study of blood T cell repertoires in COVID-19. Study in general: The cDNA or gDNA used as material had been derived from T cells, B-cell-depleted T cells, or PBMCs.

Assay used: immunoSEQ multiplex PCR; TCRdb lists only in-frame clones, some missing. The profile covers around 220,000 clones, with about 90% appearing a single time and 6% to 7% taken by the ten largest. The CDR3 length is 13 residues. V lost 3 bases to trimming and J lost 3 bases, with 8 bases between them. Germline V CDR1 and CDR2: MDHEN, SYDVKM. The chain links TRBV28 to TRBJ1-2; D uncertain. The specimen sequenced was PBMCs or T cells enriched from blood (not recorded which). This sequence originates from a woman aged 25 to 39 with acute COVID-19. The CDR3 is CASSLNPDYGYTF. Here the CDR3 DNA reads TGTGCCAGCAGTTTGAACCCAGACTATGGCTACACCTTC.